This T cell receptor beta chain originates from a study of cytomegalovirus exposure and HLA in healthy donors. Study at large: Drawn from HLA-typed donors, about 85 million unique TCRs were held in an early data release. Study-wide results and caveats: In a later analysis, the majority of CMV-associated beta chains seemingly showed HLA restriction. Some V segments, including TRBV6-2 and TRBV6-3, were excluded as indistinguishable.

This PCR relied on a set of 60 Vbeta primers and 13 Jbeta primers. Produced via immunoSEQ multiplex PCR; TCRdb's table is partial and in-frame only. The sample contains 100,000 to 150,000 clones, 81% of which appear only once. CDR1 and CDR2 from the germline V gene are SNHLY and FYNNEI. CDR3 length equals 9 residues. With 7 bases removed from V and 6 bases from J, the gap between germline ends came to 3 bases. Regarding this clone: Antigen: not known.

This clonotype was sampled from a man aged 18 to 30 in good health and CMV-seronegative. Sequenced material: PBMCs. V and J are TRBV2 and TRBJ1-2; no clear D gene. In DNA form, the CDR3 reads TGTGCCAGCACAGATGGCTACACCTTC. Its protein is CASTDGYTF. Full variable domain (remainder filled in from reference TRBV2 and TRBJ1-2): EPEVTQTPSHQVTQMGQEVILRCVPISNHLYFYWYRQILGQKVEFLVSFYNNEISEKSEIFDDQFSVERPDGSNFTLKIRSTKLEDSAMYFCASTDGYTFGSGTRLTVV.